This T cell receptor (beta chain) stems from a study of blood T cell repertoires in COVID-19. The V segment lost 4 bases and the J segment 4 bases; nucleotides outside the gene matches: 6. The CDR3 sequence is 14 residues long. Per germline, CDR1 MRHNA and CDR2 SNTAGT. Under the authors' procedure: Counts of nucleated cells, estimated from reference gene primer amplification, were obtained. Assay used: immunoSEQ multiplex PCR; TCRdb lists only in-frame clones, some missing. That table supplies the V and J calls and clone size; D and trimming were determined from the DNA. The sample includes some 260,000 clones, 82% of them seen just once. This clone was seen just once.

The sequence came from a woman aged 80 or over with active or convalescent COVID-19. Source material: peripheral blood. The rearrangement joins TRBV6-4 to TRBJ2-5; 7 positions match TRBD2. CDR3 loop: CASSAGGGRETQYF. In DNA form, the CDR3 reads TGTGCCAGCAGTGCGGGGGGAGGTCGAGAGACCCAGTACTTC.